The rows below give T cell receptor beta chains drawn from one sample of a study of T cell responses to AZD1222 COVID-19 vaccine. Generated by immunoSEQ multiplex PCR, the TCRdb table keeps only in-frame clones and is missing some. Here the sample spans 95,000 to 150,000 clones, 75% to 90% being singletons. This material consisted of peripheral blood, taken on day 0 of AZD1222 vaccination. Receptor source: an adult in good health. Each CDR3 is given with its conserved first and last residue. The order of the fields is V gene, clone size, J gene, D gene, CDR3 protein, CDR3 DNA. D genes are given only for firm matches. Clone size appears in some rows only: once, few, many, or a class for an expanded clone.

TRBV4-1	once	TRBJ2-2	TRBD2	CASSPGRGPNTGELFF	TGCGCCAGCAGCCCAGGGAGGGGCCCGAACACCGGGGAGCTGTTTTTT
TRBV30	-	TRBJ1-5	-	CAWSPGGGQPQHF	TGTGCCTGGAGTCCCGGCGGGGGTCAGCCCCAGCATTTT
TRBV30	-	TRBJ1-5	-	CAWSPDRDSNQPQHF	TGTGCCTGGAGTCCAGACCGGGATAGCAATCAGCCCCAGCATTTT
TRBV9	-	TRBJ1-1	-	CASSAGEKNTEAFF	TGTGCCAGCAGCGCAGGGGAGAAGAACACTGAAGCTTTCTTT
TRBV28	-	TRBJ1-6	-	CASSRGGWPNNSPLHF	TGTGCCAGCAGCCGAGGAGGGTGGCCTAATAATTCACCCCTCCACTTT
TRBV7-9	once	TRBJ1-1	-	CASSLSGAGLNTEAFF	TGTGCCAGCAGCTTATCCGGGGCGGGATTGAACACTGAAGCTTTCTTT
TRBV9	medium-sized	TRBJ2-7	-	CASSPTMEVYEQYF	TGTGCCAGCAGCCCGACCATGGAGGTCTACGAGCAGTACTTC
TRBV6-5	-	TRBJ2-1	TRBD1	CASSRGQILYNEQFF	TGTGCCAGCAGTCGGGGACAGATCCTCTACAATGAGCAGTTCTTC
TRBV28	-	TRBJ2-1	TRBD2	CASGNFGAGGYPYNEQFF	TGTGCCAGCGGGAATTTTGGGGCGGGAGGGTACCCCTACAATGAGCAGTTCTTC
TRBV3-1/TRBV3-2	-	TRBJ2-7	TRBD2	CASSKRGGSYEQYF	TGTGCCAGCAGCAAGCGGGGCGGGAGCTACGAGCAGTACTTC
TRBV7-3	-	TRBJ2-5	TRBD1	CASSLNRGRAETQYF	TGTGCCAGCAGCTTAAACAGGGGGCGGGCGGAGACCCAGTACTTC
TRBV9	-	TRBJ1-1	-	CASSVSATWGTEAFF	TGTGCCAGCAGCGTATCCGCCACCTGGGGCACTGAAGCTTTCTTT
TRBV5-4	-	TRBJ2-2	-	CASSYFGGELFF	TGTGCCAGCAGCTATTTTGGCGGGGAGCTGTTTTTT
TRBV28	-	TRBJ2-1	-	CASALGGISYNEQFF	TGTGCCAGCGCCCTAGGGGGGATCTCTTACAATGAGCAGTTCTTC
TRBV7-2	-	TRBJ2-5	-	CASSFSPRGETQYF	TGTGCCAGCAGCTTTTCCCCCCGAGGGGAGACCCAGTACTTC
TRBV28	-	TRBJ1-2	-	CASSALRGGNYGYTF	TGTGCCAGCAGCGCCCTCCGCGGAGGCAACTATGGCTACACCTTC
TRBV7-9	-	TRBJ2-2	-	CASSTDTETGELFF	TGTGCCAGCAGCACGGATACGGAGACCGGGGAGCTGTTTTTT
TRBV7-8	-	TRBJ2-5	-	CASSGPARGGQYF	TGTGCCAGCAGTGGGCCCGCAAGGGGCGGCCAGTACTTC
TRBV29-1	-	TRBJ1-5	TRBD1	CSVGQGAGQPQHF	TGCAGCGTTGGGCAGGGGGCAGGTCAGCCCCAGCATTTT
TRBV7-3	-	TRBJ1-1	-	CASSLDGGGTEAFF	TGTGCCAGCAGCTTAGACGGGGGTGGCACTGAAGCTTTCTTT
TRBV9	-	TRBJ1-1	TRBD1	CASSVASGQGPNTEAFF	TGTGCCAGCAGCGTAGCTTCGGGACAGGGACCGAACACTGAAGCTTTCTTT
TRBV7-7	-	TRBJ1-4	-	CASSPTTGGSEKLFF	TGTGCTAGCAGCCCAACGACAGGAGGGAGTGAAAAACTGTTTTTT
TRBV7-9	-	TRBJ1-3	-	CASSLVPGFGNTIYF	TGTGCCAGCAGCTTAGTTCCAGGGTTTGGAAACACCATATATTTT
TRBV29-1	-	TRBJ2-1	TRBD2	CSVDGTSGTYNEQFF	TGCAGCGTCGACGGGACTAGCGGGACATACAATGAGCAGTTCTTC
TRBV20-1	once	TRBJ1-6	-	CSASEAAHNSPLHF	TGCAGTGCTAGTGAGGCAGCCCATAATTCACCCCTCCACTTT
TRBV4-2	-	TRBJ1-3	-	CASSQGSEEPHGNTIYF	TGTGCCAGCAGCCAAGGGTCCGAGGAGCCACATGGAAACACCATATATTTT
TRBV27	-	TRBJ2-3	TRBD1	CASSLEGGDTQYF	TGTGCCAGCAGTTTGGAAGGGGGCGATACGCAGTATTTT
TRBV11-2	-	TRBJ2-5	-	CASRSGVQETQYF	TGTGCCAGCAGATCCGGAGTTCAAGAGACCCAGTACTTC
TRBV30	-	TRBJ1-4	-	CAWSRVRGNEKLFF	TGTGCCTGGAGTAGGGTGCGGGGGAATGAAAAACTGTTTTTT
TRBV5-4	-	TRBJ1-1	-	CASSNLQRKLAEAFF	TGTGCCAGCAGCAATCTCCAGAGAAAATTGGCTGAAGCTTTCTTT
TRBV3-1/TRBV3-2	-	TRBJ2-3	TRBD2	CASSRSGAMSPDTQYF	TGTGCCAGCAGCCGAAGCGGGGCTATGAGCCCAGATACGCAGTATTTT
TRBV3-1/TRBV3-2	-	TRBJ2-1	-	CASSQLPSGVRSSYNEQFF	TGTGCCAGCAGCCAACTCCCCTCTGGCGTCCGGAGCTCCTACAATGAGCAGTTCTTC
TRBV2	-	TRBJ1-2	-	CASSDPANYGYTF	TGTGCCAGCAGCGATCCTGCGAACTATGGCTACACCTTC
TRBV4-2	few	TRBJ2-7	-	CASSQRDGYEQYF	TGTGCCAGCAGCCAGAGGGACGGGTACGAGCAGTACTTC
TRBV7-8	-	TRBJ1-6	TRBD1	CASSLDLVRGTSPLHF	TGTGCCAGCAGCTTAGATTTGGTCAGGGGGACTTCACCCCTCCACTTT
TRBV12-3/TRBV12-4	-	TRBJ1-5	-	CASSLGRNQPQHF	TGTGCCAGCAGTTTAGGCAGAAATCAGCCCCAGCATTTT
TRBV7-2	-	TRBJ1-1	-	CASSSRGSGANTEAFF	TGTGCCAGCAGCTCCAGGGGCTCGGGGGCGAACACTGAAGCTTTCTTT
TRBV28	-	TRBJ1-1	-	CASSFIGEMNTEAFF	TGTGCCAGCAGTTTCATCGGGGAGATGAACACTGAAGCTTTCTTT
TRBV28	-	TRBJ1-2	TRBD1	CATLTGGRYGYTF	TGTGCCACCCTGACAGGGGGTCGGTATGGCTACACCTTC
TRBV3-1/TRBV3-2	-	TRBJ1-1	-	CASSQPGNLNTEAFF	TGTGCCAGCAGCCAACCCGGGAATTTGAACACTGAAGCTTTCTTT
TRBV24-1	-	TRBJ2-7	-	CATSDLPGTRQYF	TGTGCCACCAGTGATTTGCCAGGGACCAGGCAGTACTTC
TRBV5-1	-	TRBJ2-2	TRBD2	CASTTSSSGRGSGTGELFF	TGCGCCAGCACGACATCCTCTAGCGGGAGGGGTAGCGGCACCGGGGAGCTGTTTTTT